The rows below give T cell receptor beta chains drawn from one sample of a study of cytomegalovirus exposure and HLA in healthy donors. This table comes from immunoSEQ multiplex PCR, and its TCRdb copy is limited to in-frame clones, with some not included. The repertoire includes a few hundred thousand clones, about 79% of them detected once, and around 2% sits in the top ten. Material for sequencing was PBMCs. The receptors shown here come from a man between 18 and 35 years old in good health and CMV-seronegative. The CDR3 runs from the conserved cysteine through the conserved F or W. A D gene is named only where the DNA matches it firmly. Size tells how often a clone was seen (once, few, many) or the class of an expanded clone, and some rows leave it out.

abundance | j_gene | d_gene | v_gene | CDR3aa | CDR3nt
. | TRBJ2-1 | TRBD1 | TRBV18 | CASSPPVRTGNNEQFF | TGTGCCAGCTCACCACCGGTGCGGACAGGGAACAATGAGCAGTTCTTC
. | TRBJ2-2 | TRBD2 | TRBV2 | CASRRGTSGTSGGELFF | TGTGCCAGCAGGAGGGGTACTAGCGGGACCTCAGGGGGGGAGCTGTTTTTT
. | TRBJ2-1 | TRBD1 | TRBV9 | CASSVAGQGGNEQFF | TGTGCCAGCAGCGTAGCAGGACAGGGAGGCAATGAGCAGTTCTTC
. | TRBJ2-3 | . | TRBV6-5 | CASTPGRLYADTQYF | TGTGCCAGCACCCCGGGGAGGCTGTACGCAGATACGCAGTATTTT
. | TRBJ1-2 | . | TRBV4-2 | CASSQDEAGASGPGYGYTF | TGTGCCAGCAGCCAAGATGAGGCGGGGGCCTCGGGCCCGGGCTATGGCTACACCTTC
few | TRBJ2-7 | TRBD2 | TRBV5-4 | CASSSGTSGSYEQYF | TGTGCCAGCAGCTCAGGGACTAGCGGTTCCTACGAGCAGTACTTC
. | TRBJ2-1 | TRBD2 | TRBV6-6 | CASSPSGSSYNEQFF | TGTGCCAGCAGCCCTAGCGGTAGCTCCTACAATGAGCAGTTCTTC
. | TRBJ2-4 | TRBD1 | TRBV18 | CASSPRQGGSLAKNIQYF | TGTGCCAGCTCACCACGACAGGGTGGGTCACTAGCCAAAAACATTCAGTACTTC
few | TRBJ1-1 | TRBD1 | TRBV6-5 | CASRMTGGRTEAFF | TGTGCCAGCAGGATGACAGGGGGTCGGACTGAAGCTTTCTTT
. | TRBJ2-4 | . | TRBV30 | CAWGRGVIQYF | TGTGCCTGGGGGAGGGGGGTCATTCAGTACTTC
. | TRBJ2-7 | . | TRBV11-2 | CASSMDYVYEQYF | TGTGCCAGCAGCATGGACTACGTTTACGAGCAGTACTTC
. | TRBJ1-1 | . | TRBV7-6 | CASSVQHNTEAFF | TGTGCCAGCAGCGTACAACACAACACTGAAGCTTTCTTT
. | TRBJ2-2 | TRBD2 | TRBV18 | CASSPYSGRARGVTGELFF | TGTGCCAGCTCACCCTATAGCGGGAGGGCCCGCGGTGTCACCGGGGAGCTGTTTTTT
. | TRBJ2-3 | TRBD2 | TRBV7-6 | CASSLGAGGPFDTQYF | TGTGCCAGCAGCTTAGGGGCGGGAGGGCCCTTTGATACGCAGTATTTT
. | TRBJ1-1 | TRBD1 | TRBV30 | CAGRTGRNTEAFF | TGTGCCGGCAGGACAGGGAGAAACACTGAAGCTTTCTTT
. | TRBJ2-7 | TRBD2 | TRBV6-5 | CASSPGTSSYEQYF | TGTGCCAGCAGCCCCGGGACTAGCTCCTACGAGCAGTACTTC
. | TRBJ2-3 | . | TRBV2 | CASSESGSNTQYF | TGTGCCAGCAGTGAATCAGGTAGTAATACGCAGTATTTT